This passage covers 7 T cell receptor beta chains from one sample sequenced in a study of T cells after yellow fever vaccination. TCRdb itself ran the 5' RACE reads through MiXCR, one entry per CDR3 protein. The sample carries hundreds of thousands of distinct CDR3 sequences, about 8.3% recorded once. Material: PBMCs, obtained approximately 40 days after the first yellow fever vaccination. The receptors were sampled from a man between 18 and 35 years old who received the YFV17D yellow fever vaccine.

This sequence joins TRBV20-1 and TRBJ2-1; D not resolved. The CDR3 loop spans 14 amino acids. Germline CDR1 reads DFQATT; CDR2 reads SNEGSKA (reference sequence). V was cut by 6 bases and J by 0 bases, with 12 bases left in between. The CDR3 DNA follows: TGCAGTGCCGAGAACGAGAGCTCCTACAATGAGCAGTTCTTC. This translates into CSAENESSYNEQFF.

A few counts support this clonotype. The chain is built from TRBV7-2 and TRBJ1-1; the match to TRBD1 covers 9 bases. Trimming removed 3 bases from V and 4 bases from J; junction bases left unmatched: 6. Germline lookup yields CDR1 SGHTA and CDR2 FQGNSA. The CDR3 is 15 amino acids. The CDR3 DNA reads TGTGCCAGCAGCTTGAGACAGGGGGTGGGCACTGAAGCTTTCTTT. Translation gives CASSLRQGVGTEAFF. The full variable domain, in which reference TRBV7-2 and TRBJ1-1 provide the parts outside the CDR3, is GAGVSQSPSNKVTEKGKDVELRCDPISGHTALYWYRQSLGQGLEFLIYFQGNSAPDKSGLPSDRFSAERTGGSVSTLTIQRTQQEDSAVYLCASSLRQGVGTEAFFGQGTRLTVV.

The chain couples TRBV29-1 to TRBJ1-5, with D maybe TRBD1 (5 bases). The V end lost 6 bases, the J end lost 6 bases, and 15 bases lay between the germline ends. The germline gives CDR1 SQVTM, CDR2 ANQGSEA. This CDR3 has 13 amino acids. CDR3 in amino acids: CSVETVVGQPQHF. The CDR3 nucleotides read TGCAGCGTGGAGACAGTGGTTGGTCAGCCCCAGCATTTT.

This clonotype occurred a few times. This chain links TRBV5-1 with TRBJ1-2; 8 bases match TRBD1. The J segment lost 6 bases and the V segment lost 0 bases, leaving 7 bases of the junction unmatched. From germline, CDR1 is SGHRS and CDR2 YFSETQ. The CDR3 loop spans 15 amino acids. The CDR3 DNA follows: TGCGCCAGCAGCTTGGTGTCAGGGGGCGATCATGGCTACACCTTC. It specifies CASSLVSGGDHGYTF.

The chain uses TRBV12-3 or TRBV12-4 and TRBJ1-5; D may be TRBD1 (6 bases). The CDR3 loop spans 15 amino acids. V was trimmed by 2 bases and J by 2 bases, leaving 10 bases between them. CDR3 nucleotide sequence: TGTGCCAGCAGTTTACTCGAGGGGGGCAATCAGCCCCAGCATTTT. Its protein product is CASSLLEGGNQPQHF.

This chain joins TRBV9 and TRBJ1-1; D might be TRBD1 (5 bases). The CDR3 runs 16 residues. The ends were cut back, 0 bases at V and 3 bases at J, with 15 bases in the middle. Germline CDR1 and CDR2: SGDLS and YYNGEE. The CDR3 region has the DNA TGTGCCAGCAGCGTAGAGTATACGGGGCCGCACACTGAAGCTTTCTTT. Residues: CASSVEYTGPHTEAFF.

The chain has TRBV27 and TRBJ2-7; 9 bases match TRBD1. V trimming: 3 bases; J trimming: 12 bases; junction bases outside the gene matches: 9. The CDR3 is made up of 13 amino acids. From germline, CDR1 is MNHEY and CDR2 SMNVEV (reference sequence). CDR3 sequence reads: CASSFSDRGRGYF. In nucleotides, the CDR3 is TGTGCCAGCAGTTTCTCGGACAGGGGAAGGGGGTACTTC.